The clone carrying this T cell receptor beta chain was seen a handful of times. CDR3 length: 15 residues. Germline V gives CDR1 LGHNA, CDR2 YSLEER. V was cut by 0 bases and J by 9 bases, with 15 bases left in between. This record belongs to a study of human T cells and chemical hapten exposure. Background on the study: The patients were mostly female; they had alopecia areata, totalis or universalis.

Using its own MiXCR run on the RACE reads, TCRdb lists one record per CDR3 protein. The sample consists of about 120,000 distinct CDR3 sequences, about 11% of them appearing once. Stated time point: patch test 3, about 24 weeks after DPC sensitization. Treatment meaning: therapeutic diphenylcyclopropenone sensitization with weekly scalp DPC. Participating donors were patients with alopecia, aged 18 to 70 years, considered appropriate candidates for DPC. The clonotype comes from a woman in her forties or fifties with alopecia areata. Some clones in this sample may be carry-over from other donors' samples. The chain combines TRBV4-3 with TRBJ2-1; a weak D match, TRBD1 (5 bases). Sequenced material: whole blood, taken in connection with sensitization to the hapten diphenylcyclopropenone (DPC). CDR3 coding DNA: TGCGCCAGCAGCCAAGATTGGGCCCTCCAGGGTGAGCAGTTCTTC. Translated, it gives CASSQDWALQGEQFF.